This TCR beta chain is drawn from a study of T cells in localized non-small cell lung cancer. Overall study results and limits: Uninvolved adjacent lung had more T cell clonality than any other tissue, topping tumor. There were a median roughly 60 of the top 100 tumor clones appearing in adjacent lung. Heterogeneity cannot be ruled out, as sequencing used one tumor region only. A denser population of T cells in blood accompanied longer overall survival.

The method was immunoSEQ multiplex PCR; TCRdb's version includes in-frame clones alone and lacks a portion of them. The data show about 74,000 clones, approximately 88% seen once. V lost 5 bases to trimming and J lost 3 bases; unmatched junction nucleotides: 1. Germline V gene lookup returns CDR1 LNHDA and CDR2 SQIVND (reference sequence). The CDR3 has 15 amino acids. On this clone itself: Its antigen is still unknown.

This TCR was recovered from an older female donor with stage I lung adenocarcinoma. V is TRBV19 and J is TRBJ2-5, with 15 bases lining up with TRBD2. The sample consisted of peripheral blood, taken before any cancer treatment. DNA of the CDR3: TGTGCCAGTAGTCGGACTAGCGGGGGGGAAGAGACCCAGTACTTC. This gives the protein CASSRTSGGEETQYF.